This T cell receptor (beta chain) was recorded in a study of blood T cell repertoires in COVID-19. Looking at the study overall: T cells, B-cell-depleted T cells, or PBMCs supplied cDNA or gDNA.

The CDR3 loop spans 13 amino acids. With V trimmed by 6 bases and J by 4 bases, 8 bases remained unmatched. Germline CDR1 is SQVTM and CDR2 is ANQGSEA. The repertoire was sequenced with immunoSEQ multiplex PCR; TCRdb's copy has only in-frame clones and lacks some. This table has approximately 76,000 clones, approximately 90% appearing once. The source of this sequence is a human donor in a cohort sampled during active COVID-19. The source material was peripheral blood. The chain combines TRBV29-1 with TRBJ1-2, with 7 bases identical to TRBD1. CDR3 sequence reads: CSVPGQSTYGYTF. Here the CDR3 DNA reads TGCAGCGTGCCGGGACAGTCGACCTATGGCTACACCTTC.